The clone carrying this T cell receptor (beta chain) was found many times. Its antigen is currently unknown. The data were obtained in a study of shared clonotypes between healthy human individuals. Overall study results and limits: The diversity represented, both genetic and in exposure history, was limited by few donors. Among donors, clonotype sharing was expected to be affected by sequencing depth.

The protocol was immunoSEQ multiplex PCR, while the TCRdb copy is restricted to in-frame clones and leaves out a portion. The sample gives nearly 1,000,000 clones, approximately 76% of which show up once; approximately 1.5% is in the top ten. The source of this sequence is a man younger than 35 in good health. The sequenced sample was memory CD4+ T cells sorted from blood. Noted subset: CD45RA-negative fraction.

The CDR3 region is CASSSDSYGYTF. The CDR3 DNA sequence: TGTGCCAGCAGCTCGGATAGCTATGGCTACACCTTC. The chain combines TRBV7-9 with TRBJ1-2; no firm D call. The CDR3 length is 12 residues. The germline CDR1 and CDR2 sequences are SEHNR and FQNEAQ (reference sequence). V lost 4 bases and J lost 4, with 7 bases in between. The full variable domain, with the rest looked up from reference TRBV7-9 and TRBJ1-2, is DTGVSQNPRHKITKRGQNVTFRCDPISEHNRLYWYRQTLGQGPEFLTYFQNEAQLEKSRLLSDRFSAERPKGSFSTLEIQRTEQGDSAMYLCASSSDSYGYTFGSGTRLTVV.